The rows below give T cell receptor beta chains drawn from one sample of a study of blood T cell repertoires in COVID-19. Sequencing was performed with immunoSEQ multiplex PCR; in TCRdb, only in-frame clones are kept and a portion is missing. The sample lists around 130,000 clones; about 83% were seen once. The sample comprised peripheral blood. The receptors here all came from a man in his forties or fifties with active or convalescent COVID-19. The CDR3 runs from the conserved cysteine through the conserved F or W. D genes are given only for firm matches. Size is stated for part of the rows, as once, few or many counts, or as a class when the clone is expanded.

TGTGCCAGCAGCAACCCGGGTTCACCCCTCCACTTT	CASSNPGSPLHF	TRBV3-1/TRBV3-2	NA	12	TRBJ1-6	NA
TGTGCCAGCAGCGAGGCCTACGAGCAGTACTTC	CASSEAYEQYF	TRBV7-2	NA	11	TRBJ2-7	NA
TGTGCCAGCAGCCCGGCGGGTACTAATGAAAAACTGTTTTTT	CASSPAGTNEKLFF	TRBV7-2	NA	14	TRBJ1-4	NA
TGTGCCAGCAGTCATAAACCGGGACAGGGGGCTTCGATAGGTTCACCCCTCCACTTT	CASSHKPGQGASIGSPLHF	TRBV27	NA	19	TRBJ1-6	TRBD1
TGTGCCAGCAATCGACACGCTAACTATGGCTACACCTTC	CASNRHANYGYTF	TRBV12-3/TRBV12-4	NA	13	TRBJ1-2	NA
TGTGCCAGCAGTCACGACAGGGGGATAACTGAAGCTTTCTTT	CASSHDRGITEAFF	TRBV6-1	NA	14	TRBJ1-1	TRBD1
TGTGCCAGCTCACAGGGGGCAGAGTCACCCCTCCACTTT	CASSQGAESPLHF	TRBV18	NA	13	TRBJ1-6	TRBD1
TGTGCCAGCTCACTTACAGATGAAAAACTGTTTTTT	CASSLTDEKLFF	TRBV18	NA	12	TRBJ1-4	NA
TGTGCCAGCAGGCGGAGCTCCTACAATGAGCAGTTCTTC	CASRRSSYNEQFF	TRBV11-2	NA	13	TRBJ2-1	NA
TGCGCCAGCAGCTCCAGGACTAGCGGGTTAGGCACAGATACGCAGTATTTT	CASSSRTSGLGTDTQYF	TRBV5-1	NA	17	TRBJ2-3	TRBD2
TGTGCCAGCAGCCTGAGTGGACTAGCCAAAAACATTCAGTACTTC	CASSLSGLAKNIQYF	TRBV14	NA	15	TRBJ2-4	NA
TGCGCCAGCAGCCTGCAGGGTGCAACTAATGAAAAACTGTTTTTT	CASSLQGATNEKLFF	TRBV5-1	few	15	TRBJ1-4	NA
TGTGCTAGTGGATCACAGGGAAGTGAGACCCAGTACTTC	CASGSQGSETQYF	TRBV12-5	NA	13	TRBJ2-5	NA
TGTGCCAGCAGCTCACAGGGTTTGGACACCATATATTTT	CASSSQGLDTIYF	TRBV7-9	NA	13	TRBJ1-3	NA
TGTGCCAGCAGTTTCCAGGGGACCTACGAGCAGTACTTC	CASSFQGTYEQYF	TRBV12-3/TRBV12-4	NA	13	TRBJ2-7	NA
TGTGCCAGCAGCCAACAGGGACCGAGGGGAGATACGCAGTATTTT	CASSQQGPRGDTQYF	TRBV7-9	NA	15	TRBJ2-3	NA
TGCGCCAGCAGTACCGTGGCAGGGCCTCAGCCCCAGCATTTT	CASSTVAGPQPQHF	TRBV10-2	NA	14	TRBJ1-5	NA
TGTGCCAGCAGTTATGGAGGGAGCAATCAGCCCCAGCATTTT	CASSYGGSNQPQHF	TRBV27	once	14	TRBJ1-5	NA
TGTGCCAGCAGCGTAGACGTCTCACAGGCCTTGAACACCGGGGAGCTGTTTTTT	CASSVDVSQALNTGELFF	TRBV9	NA	18	TRBJ2-2	NA
TGTGCCAGCAGCCCCGGGGGAGGCGGGGGAACAGATACGCAGTATTTT	CASSPGGGGGTDTQYF	TRBV4-2	NA	16	TRBJ2-3	TRBD2
TGTGCCAGCAGTTCAAATGGGCAGGGTAGTTACGAGCAGTACTTC	CASSSNGQGSYEQYF	TRBV6-5	NA	15	TRBJ2-7	NA
TGTGCCAGCAGCGGCGACGGACAGACAAATCAGCCCCAGCATTTT	CASSGDGQTNQPQHF	TRBV5-5	NA	15	TRBJ1-5	NA
TGTGCCAGCAGTGCAACCGGGACAGGGGGCTACAGCGAAAAACTGTTTTTT	CASSATGTGGYSEKLFF	TRBV25-1	NA	17	TRBJ1-4	TRBD1
TGTGCCATCAGTGAGAACAGGGCCTCCTACGAGCAGTACTTC	CAISENRASYEQYF	TRBV10-3	NA	14	TRBJ2-7	NA
TGTGCCACCAGTGTAGCGGGGGGCTACACCTTC	CATSVAGGYTF	TRBV24-1	NA	11	TRBJ1-2	NA
TGTGCCAGCAGCGCGGGACCGCTAGGCCCCGGGGAGCTGTTTTTT	CASSAGPLGPGELFF	TRBV14	few	15	TRBJ2-2	NA
TGTGCCAGCAGCGCAGGGGGTACCGGGGAGCTGTTTTTT	CASSAGGTGELFF	TRBV6-4	few	13	TRBJ2-2	TRBD1
TGTGCCAGCAGTGAATGGGGGGTCAGGGTGGGAGGCTACACCTTC	CASSEWGVRVGGYTF	TRBV25-1	NA	15	TRBJ1-2	NA
TGTGCCAGCAGCAAACGACAGGAGGCCAAAAACATTCAGTACTTC	CASSKRQEAKNIQYF	TRBV5-5	NA	15	TRBJ2-4	NA
TGTGCCAGCAGCTTCGCACAGCTAATTAACTATGGCTACACCTTC	CASSFAQLINYGYTF	TRBV7-2	NA	15	TRBJ1-2	NA
TGCGCCAGCAATCCTGGTGGGACAGGGACCTACGAGCAGTACTTC	CASNPGGTGTYEQYF	TRBV5-1	NA	15	TRBJ2-7	TRBD1
TGTGCCAGCAGTTTAGGGGCAGGGGGCGTTAATTCACCCCTCCACTTT	CASSLGAGGVNSPLHF	TRBV27	NA	16	TRBJ1-6	TRBD1
TGTGCCAGCAGCTTAGTAGTACAGGCAGAGACCCAGTACTTC	CASSLVVQAETQYF	TRBV7-2	few	14	TRBJ2-5	NA
TGCGCCAGCAGCCCGACAGGGACGGGCGATGAGCAGTTCTTC	CASSPTGTGDEQFF	TRBV5-1	NA	14	TRBJ2-1	TRBD1
TGTGCCAGCAGCGTACGGGGGAACACCGGGGAGCTGTTTTTT	CASSVRGNTGELFF	TRBV6-5	NA	14	TRBJ2-2	NA
TGTGCCAGCAGCTTACAAGGTCCGTCGGGGGAGCAGTACTTC	CASSLQGPSGEQYF	TRBV7-9	NA	14	TRBJ2-7	NA
TGTGCCACCAGCAGAGATGTCGGTAACCAAGAGACCCAGTACTTC	CATSRDVGNQETQYF	TRBV15	NA	15	TRBJ2-5	NA
TGCGCCAGCAGCTTGGACGAGGGAAGGAAGACCCAGTACTTC	CASSLDEGRKTQYF	TRBV5-1	NA	14	TRBJ2-5	NA
TGTGCCATGCTGGATAGCGGTGGGGATGAGCAGTTCTTC	CAMLDSGGDEQFF	TRBV10-3	NA	13	TRBJ2-1	NA
TGTGCCAGCAGCACAACAGTTCTTCATCATTCACCCCTCCACTTT	CASSTTVLHHSPLHF	TRBV21-1	few	15	TRBJ1-6	NA
TGTGCCAGCAGCTTGGCACCGGGACTAGCCTTGTACCAAGAGACCCAGTACTTC	CASSLAPGLALYQETQYF	TRBV5-6	NA	18	TRBJ2-5	TRBD2
NA	CASSSSTGTGYNSPLHF	TRBV7-2	few	17	TRBJ1-6	NA
TGTGCCAGCAGTTACGGGCAGGTTTATGGCTACACCTTC	CASSYGQVYGYTF	TRBV6-5	NA	13	TRBJ1-2	NA
TGTGCCAGCAGCTCGTGGGGGGGAGAGACCCAGTACTTC	CASSSWGGETQYF	TRBV11-2	NA	13	TRBJ2-5	TRBD2
TGTGCCACCAGTGATTTGCAGGGGACAGGGGCCTCTTATTTCTCCTACGAGCAGTACTTC	CATSDLQGTGASYFSYEQYF	TRBV24-1	NA	20	TRBJ2-7	TRBD1
TGTGCCAGCAGCCAGGTCCGGGGGAGCCTCACAGATACGCAGTATTTT	CASSQVRGSLTDTQYF	TRBV3-1/TRBV3-2	NA	16	TRBJ2-3	NA
TGTGCCAGCAGCCCCTTTCTAGGGGGCCCTGGAAACACCATATATTTT	CASSPFLGGPGNTIYF	TRBV9	NA	16	TRBJ1-3	TRBD1